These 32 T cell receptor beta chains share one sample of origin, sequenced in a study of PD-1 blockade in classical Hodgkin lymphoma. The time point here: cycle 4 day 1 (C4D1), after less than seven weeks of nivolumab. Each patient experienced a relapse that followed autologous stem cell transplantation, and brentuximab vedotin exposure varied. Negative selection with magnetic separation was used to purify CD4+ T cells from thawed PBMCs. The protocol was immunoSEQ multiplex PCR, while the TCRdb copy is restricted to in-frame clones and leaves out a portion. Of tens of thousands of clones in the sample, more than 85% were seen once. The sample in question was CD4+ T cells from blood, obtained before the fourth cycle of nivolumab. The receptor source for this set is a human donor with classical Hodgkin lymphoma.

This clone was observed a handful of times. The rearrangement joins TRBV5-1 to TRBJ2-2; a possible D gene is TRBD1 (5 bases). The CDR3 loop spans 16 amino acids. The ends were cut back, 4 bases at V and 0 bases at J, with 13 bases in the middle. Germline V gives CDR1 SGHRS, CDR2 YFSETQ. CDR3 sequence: CASSQTGHSNTGELFF. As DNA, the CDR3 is TGCGCCAGCAGCCAGACTGGACATTCGAACACCGGGGAGCTGTTTTTT. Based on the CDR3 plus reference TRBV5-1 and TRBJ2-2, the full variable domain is KAGVTQTPRYLIKTRGQQVTLSCSPISGHRSVSWYQQTPGQGLQFLFEYFSETQRNKGNFPGRFSGRQFSNSRSEMNVSTLELGDSALYLCASSQTGHSNTGELFFGEGSRLTVL.

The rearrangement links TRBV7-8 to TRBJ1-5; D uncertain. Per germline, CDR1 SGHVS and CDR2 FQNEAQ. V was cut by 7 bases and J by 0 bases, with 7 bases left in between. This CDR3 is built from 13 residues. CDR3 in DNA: TGTGCCAGCAAACTCGGTAGCAATCAGCCCCAGCATTTT. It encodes CASKLGSNQPQHF.

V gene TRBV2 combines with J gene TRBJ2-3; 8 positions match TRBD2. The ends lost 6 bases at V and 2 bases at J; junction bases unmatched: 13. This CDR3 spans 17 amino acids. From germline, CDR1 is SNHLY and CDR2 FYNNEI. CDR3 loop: CASRGGGRSANTDTQYF. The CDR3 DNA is TGTGCCAGCAGGGGCGGCGGGAGGTCGGCTAACACAGATACGCAGTATTTT.

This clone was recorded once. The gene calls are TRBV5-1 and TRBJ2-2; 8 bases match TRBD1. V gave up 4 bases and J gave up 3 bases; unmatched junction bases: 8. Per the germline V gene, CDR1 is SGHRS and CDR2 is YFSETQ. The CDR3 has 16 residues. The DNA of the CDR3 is TGCGCCAGCAGCAAAGCAGGGGGCGCGGACACCGGGGAGCTGTTTTTT. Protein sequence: CASSKAGGADTGELFF.

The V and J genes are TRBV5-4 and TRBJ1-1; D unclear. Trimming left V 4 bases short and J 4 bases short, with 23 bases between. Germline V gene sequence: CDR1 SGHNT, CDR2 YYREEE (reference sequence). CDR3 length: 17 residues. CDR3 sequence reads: CASSPLTASQGATEAFF. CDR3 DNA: TGTGCCAGCAGCCCACTTACGGCGTCACAAGGAGCCACTGAAGCTTTCTTT.

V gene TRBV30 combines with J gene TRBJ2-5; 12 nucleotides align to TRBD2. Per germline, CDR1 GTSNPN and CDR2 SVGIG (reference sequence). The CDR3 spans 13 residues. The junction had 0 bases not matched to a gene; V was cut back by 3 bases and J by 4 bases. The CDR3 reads CAWRGLAGETQYF. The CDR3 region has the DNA TGTGCCTGGAGGGGACTAGCGGGAGAGACCCAGTACTTC.

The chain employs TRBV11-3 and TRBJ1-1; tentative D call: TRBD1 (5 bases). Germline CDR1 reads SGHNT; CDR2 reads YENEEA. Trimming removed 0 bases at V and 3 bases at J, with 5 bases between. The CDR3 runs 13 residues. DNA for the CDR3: TGTGCCAGCAGCTTAGACAGGGACACTGAAGCTTTCTTT. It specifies CASSLDRDTEAFF.

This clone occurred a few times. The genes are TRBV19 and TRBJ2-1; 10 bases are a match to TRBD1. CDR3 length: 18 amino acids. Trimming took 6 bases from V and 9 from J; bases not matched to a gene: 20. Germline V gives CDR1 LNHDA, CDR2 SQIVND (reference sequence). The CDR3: CASRHSYLGTGEGFEQFF. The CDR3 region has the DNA TGTGCCAGTAGACACTCATACCTCGGGACAGGGGAAGGATTTGAGCAGTTCTTC.

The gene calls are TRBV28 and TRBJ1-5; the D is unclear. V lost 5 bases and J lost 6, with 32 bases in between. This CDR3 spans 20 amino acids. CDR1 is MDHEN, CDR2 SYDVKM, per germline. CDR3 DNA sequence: TGTGCCAGCAGTCCAGGTCGGGGTTCGGGCGGGCGTGGACTCATTCAGCCCCAGCATTTT. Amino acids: CASSPGRGSGGRGLIQPQHF.

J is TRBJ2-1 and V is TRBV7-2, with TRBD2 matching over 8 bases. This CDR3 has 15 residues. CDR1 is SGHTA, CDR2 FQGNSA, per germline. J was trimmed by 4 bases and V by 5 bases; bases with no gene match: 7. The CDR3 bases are TGTGCCAGCAGCCCGGGACTAGGGGGTTACAATGAGCAGTTCTTC. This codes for CASSPGLGGYNEQFF.

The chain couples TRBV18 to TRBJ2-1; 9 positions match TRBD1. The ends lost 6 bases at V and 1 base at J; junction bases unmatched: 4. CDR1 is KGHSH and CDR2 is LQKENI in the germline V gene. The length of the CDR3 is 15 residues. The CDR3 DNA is TGTGCCAGCTCGGCAGGACAGGGGTCCTACAATGAGCAGTTCTTC. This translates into CASSAGQGSYNEQFF.

The CDR3 DNA follows: TGTGCCAGCAGCTCTCGCGGGCAGGGGGGCTATGGCTACACCTTC. Amino acid sequence: CASSSRGQGGYGYTF. This chain uses TRBV7-2 with TRBJ1-2; 7 positions match TRBD1. CDR3 length: 15 amino acids. After removal of 4 bases from V and 4 bases from J, the junction contained 9 bases not matched to a gene. Germline CDR1 reads SGHTA; CDR2 reads FQGNSA.

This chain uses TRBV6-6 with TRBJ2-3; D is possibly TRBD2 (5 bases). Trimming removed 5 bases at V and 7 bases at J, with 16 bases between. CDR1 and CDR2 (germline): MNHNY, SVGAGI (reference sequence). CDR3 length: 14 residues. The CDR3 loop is CASSNPGSLYTQYF. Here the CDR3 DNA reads TGTGCCAGCAGTAACCCTGGGAGCTTGTATACGCAGTATTTT.

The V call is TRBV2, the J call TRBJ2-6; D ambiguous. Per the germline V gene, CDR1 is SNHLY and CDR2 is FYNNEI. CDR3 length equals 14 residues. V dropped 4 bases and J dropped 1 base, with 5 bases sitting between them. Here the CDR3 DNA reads TGTGCCAGCAGTGGGCAGTCTGGGGCCAACGTCCTGACTTTC. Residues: CASSGQSGANVLTF.

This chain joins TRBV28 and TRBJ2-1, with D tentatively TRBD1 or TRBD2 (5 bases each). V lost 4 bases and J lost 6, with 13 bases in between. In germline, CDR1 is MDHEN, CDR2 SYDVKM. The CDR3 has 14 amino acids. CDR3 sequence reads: CASSWWGIGNEQFF. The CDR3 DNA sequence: TGTGCCAGCAGTTGGTGGGGGATTGGCAATGAGCAGTTCTTC.

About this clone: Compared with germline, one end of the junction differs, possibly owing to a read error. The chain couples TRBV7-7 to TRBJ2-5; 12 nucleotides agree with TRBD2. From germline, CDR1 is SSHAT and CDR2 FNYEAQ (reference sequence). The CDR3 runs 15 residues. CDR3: CASSKTSGGQETQYF. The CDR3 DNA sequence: TGTGCTAGCAGCAAGACTAGCGGGGGCCAAGAGACCCAGTACTTC.

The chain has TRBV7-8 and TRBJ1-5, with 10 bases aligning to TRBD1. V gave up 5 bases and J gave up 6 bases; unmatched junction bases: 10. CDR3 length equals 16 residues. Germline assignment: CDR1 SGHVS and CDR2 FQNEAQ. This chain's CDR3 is CASSPRQGALGQPQHF. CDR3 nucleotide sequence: TGTGCCAGCAGCCCCCGACAGGGGGCGCTGGGTCAGCCCCAGCATTTT.

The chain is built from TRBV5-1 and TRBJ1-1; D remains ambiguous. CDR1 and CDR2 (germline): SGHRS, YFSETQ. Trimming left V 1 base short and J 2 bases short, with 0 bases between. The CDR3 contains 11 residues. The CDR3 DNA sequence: TGCGCCAGCAGCTTGAACACTGAAGCTTTCTTT. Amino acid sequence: CASSLNTEAFF.

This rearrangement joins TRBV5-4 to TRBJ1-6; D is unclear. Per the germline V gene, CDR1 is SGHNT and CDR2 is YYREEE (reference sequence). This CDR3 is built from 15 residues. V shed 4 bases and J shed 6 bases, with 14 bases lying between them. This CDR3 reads CASSLRGGGNSPLHF. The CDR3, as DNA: TGTGCCAGCAGCCTACGGGGAGGTGGTAATTCACCCCTCCACTTT.

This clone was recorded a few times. In nucleotides, the CDR3 is TGTGCCAGCAGTGAAAGGCCAGGGGCCTCACCCCTCCACTTT. Translation: CASSERPGASPLHF. The V call is TRBV2, the J call TRBJ1-6; a weak D match, TRBD1 (6 bases). V lost 2 bases and J 10 bases, leaving 12 bases between the germline ends. The CDR3 consists of 14 residues. Looked up from germline, CDR1 is SNHLY and CDR2 is FYNNEI. The full variable domain, completed using reference TRBV2 and TRBJ1-6, is EPEVTQTPSHQVTQMGQEVILRCVPISNHLYFYWYRQILGQKVEFLVSFYNNEISEKSEIFDDQFSVERPDGSNFTLKIRSTKLEDSAMYFCASSERPGASPLHFGNGTRLTVT.

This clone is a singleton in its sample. The CDR3 protein is CASSLDPLGSYEQYF. For the CDR3, the DNA is TGTGCCAGCAGCTTAGATCCCCTGGGCTCCTACGAGCAGTACTTC. This chain joins TRBV11-2 and TRBJ2-7, with D unclear. The CDR3 runs to 15 residues. From germline, CDR1 is SGHAT and CDR2 FQNNGV. Trimming stripped 0 bases from V and 0 bases from J, with 9 bases between.

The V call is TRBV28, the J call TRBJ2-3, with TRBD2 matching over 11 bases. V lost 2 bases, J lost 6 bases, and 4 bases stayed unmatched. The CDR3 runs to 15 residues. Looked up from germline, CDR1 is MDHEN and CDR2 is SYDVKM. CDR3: CASSLGGLAVDTQYF. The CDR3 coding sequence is TGTGCCAGCAGTTTAGGGGGACTAGCGGTGGATACGCAGTATTTT.

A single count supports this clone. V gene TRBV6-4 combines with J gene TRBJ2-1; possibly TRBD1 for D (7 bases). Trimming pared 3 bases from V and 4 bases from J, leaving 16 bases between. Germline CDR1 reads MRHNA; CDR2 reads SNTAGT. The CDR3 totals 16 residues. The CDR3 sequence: CASSEEGQPPYNEQFF. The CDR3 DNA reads TGTGCCAGCAGTGAGGAGGGACAGCCGCCGTACAATGAGCAGTTCTTC.

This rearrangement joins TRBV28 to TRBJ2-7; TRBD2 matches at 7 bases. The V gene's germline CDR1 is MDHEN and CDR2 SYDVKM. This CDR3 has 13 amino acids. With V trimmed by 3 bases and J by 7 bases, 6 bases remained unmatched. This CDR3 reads CASSLGGSREQYF. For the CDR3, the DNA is TGTGCCAGCAGTTTGGGGGGGTCTCGTGAGCAGTACTTC.

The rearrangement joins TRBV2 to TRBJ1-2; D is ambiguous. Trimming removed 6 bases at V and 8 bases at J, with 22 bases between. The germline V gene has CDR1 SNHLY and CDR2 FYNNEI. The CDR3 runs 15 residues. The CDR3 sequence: CASRGDPEGLAGYTF. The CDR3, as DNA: TGTGCCAGCAGGGGTGATCCTGAGGGATTAGCCGGCTACACCTTC.

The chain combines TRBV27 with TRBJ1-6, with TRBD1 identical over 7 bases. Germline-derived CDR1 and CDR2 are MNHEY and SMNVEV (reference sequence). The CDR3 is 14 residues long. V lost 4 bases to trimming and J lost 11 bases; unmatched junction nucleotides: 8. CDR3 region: CASSSWDSRTPLHF. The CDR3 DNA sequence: TGTGCCAGCAGTTCCTGGGACAGCCGAACACCCCTCCACTTT.

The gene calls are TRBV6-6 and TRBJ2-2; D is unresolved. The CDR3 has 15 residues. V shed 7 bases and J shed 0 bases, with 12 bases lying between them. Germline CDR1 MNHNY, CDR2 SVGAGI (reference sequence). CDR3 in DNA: TGTGCCAGCAATAAGCTGGGCGCGAACACCGGGGAGCTGTTTTTT. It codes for CASNKLGANTGELFF.

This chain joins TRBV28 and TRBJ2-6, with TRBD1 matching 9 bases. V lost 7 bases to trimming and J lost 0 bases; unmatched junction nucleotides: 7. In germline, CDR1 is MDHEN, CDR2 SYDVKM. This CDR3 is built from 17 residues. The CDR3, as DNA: TGTGCCAGCAATACAGGGGGCTTGAACTCTGGGGCCAACGTCCTGACTTTC. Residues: CASNTGGLNSGANVLTF.

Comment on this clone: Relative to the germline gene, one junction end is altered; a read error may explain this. CDR3 residues: CASGFTYEQYF. The DNA of the CDR3 is TGTGCCAGCGGTTTCACCTACGAGCAGTACTTC. This chain links TRBV28 with TRBJ2-7; D not certain. Per the germline V gene, CDR1 is MDHEN and CDR2 is SYDVKM. The CDR3 contains 11 residues.

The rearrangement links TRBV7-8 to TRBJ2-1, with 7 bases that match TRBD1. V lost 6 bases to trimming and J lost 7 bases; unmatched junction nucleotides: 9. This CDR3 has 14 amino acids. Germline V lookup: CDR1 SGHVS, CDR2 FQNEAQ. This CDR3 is CASSSLGGGNEQFF. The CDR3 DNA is TGTGCCAGCAGTTCCTTAGGGGGCGGTAATGAGCAGTTCTTC.

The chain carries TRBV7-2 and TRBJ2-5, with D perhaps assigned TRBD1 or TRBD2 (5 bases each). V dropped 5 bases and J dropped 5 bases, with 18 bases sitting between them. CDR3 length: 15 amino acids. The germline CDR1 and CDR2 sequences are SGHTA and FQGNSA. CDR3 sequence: CASSPRTHPGETQYF. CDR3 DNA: TGTGCCAGCAGCCCGCGGACACATCCGGGGGAGACCCAGTACTTC.

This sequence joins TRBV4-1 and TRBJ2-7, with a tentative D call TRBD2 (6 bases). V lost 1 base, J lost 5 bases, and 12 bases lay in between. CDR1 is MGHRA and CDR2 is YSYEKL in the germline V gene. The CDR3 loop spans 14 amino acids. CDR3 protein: CASSQAGGAHEQYF. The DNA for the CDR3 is TGCGCCAGCAGCCAAGCTGGAGGGGCCCACGAGCAGTACTTC.